These T cell receptor beta chains were read from a single sample in a study of blood T cells in healthy people across ages. TCRdb re-derived calls from the 5' RACE reads in MiXCR, one entry per CDR3 protein. The sample contains roughly 2 million distinct CDR3 sequences, about 50% of which appear only once. Sequencing was performed on blood. These receptors came from a woman between 35 and 50 years old in good health. Both conserved end residues are part of each CDR3. The D gene is left open where the match is weak. Clone size is stated in some rows and not others, as once, few, many or a class when expanded.

cdr3_aa,cdr3_nt,v_call,j_call,d_call,clone_size
CASSLATGGHNEQFF,TGTGCCAGCAGTTTAGCGACAGGGGGACACAATGAGCAGTTCTTC,TRBV12-3/TRBV12-4,TRBJ2-1,TRBD1,-
CASSLGQLTYNEQFF,TGTGCCAGCAGTTTAGGTCAGCTGACCTACAATGAGCAGTTCTTC,TRBV27,TRBJ2-1,-,-
CASIQDLGLRETQYF,TGCGCCAGCATCCAAGATCTCGGACTAAGGGAGACCCAGTACTTC,TRBV4-1,TRBJ2-5,-,-
CASSLAPSSGGRQETQYF,TGCGCCAGCAGCTTGGCCCCCTCTAGCGGGGGTCGGCAAGAGACCCAGTACTTC,TRBV5-1,TRBJ2-5,TRBD2,-
CASSWGGRPNEQFF,TGTGCCAGCAGTTGGGGGGGTCGCCCAAATGAGCAGTTCTTC,TRBV28,TRBJ2-1,TRBD2,-
CASSPKAPNSPLHF,TGTGCCAGCAGCCCAAAGGCCCCTAATTCACCCCTCCACTTT,TRBV7-9,TRBJ1-6,-,many
CAVGGGRGYTF,TGTGCCGTAGGGGGAGGGCGAGGCTACACCTTC,TRBV27,TRBJ1-2,-,few
CSASRLAGGGDTQYF,TGCAGTGCTAGCCGGCTAGCGGGGGGTGGGGATACGCAGTATTTT,TRBV20-1,TRBJ2-3,TRBD2,few
CASSNQPGTGPENEQFF,TGCGCCAGCAGCAACCAACCCGGGACAGGGCCCGAGAATGAGCAGTTCTTC,TRBV5-1,TRBJ2-1,TRBD1,few
CASNPDRVGDTQYF,TGTGCCAGCAACCCGGACAGGGTCGGAGATACGCAGTATTTT,TRBV6-1,TRBJ2-3,TRBD1,many
CASSLTNSGNTIYF,TGCGCCAGCAGCTTGACCAACTCTGGAAACACCATATATTTT,TRBV5-1,TRBJ1-3,-,once
CASSLESLRRSYEQYF,TGTGCCAGCAGCTTAGAGTCCCTCCGTAGATCCTACGAGCAGTACTTC,TRBV11-2,TRBJ2-7,-,-
CASSGGLADSYEQYF,TGTGCCAGCAGTGGGGGACTAGCGGATTCTTACGAGCAGTACTTC,TRBV2,TRBJ2-7,TRBD2,-
CASSLKGTGSYGYTF,TGTGCCAGCAGCTTAAAGGGGACAGGCTCCTATGGCTACACCTTC,TRBV7-9,TRBJ1-2,TRBD1,once
CATLDRSTGDYGYTF,TGTGCCACTCTAGATCGGAGTACTGGGGACTATGGCTACACCTTC,TRBV28,TRBJ1-2,-,-
CASSSHRGRPTNYGYTF,TGCGCCAGCAGCTCACACAGGGGGCGCCCAACTAACTATGGCTACACCTTC,TRBV5-1,TRBJ1-2,TRBD1,-
CASSVITGGDNEQFF,TGTGCCAGCAGTGTAATCACAGGGGGGGACAATGAGCAGTTCTTC,TRBV28,TRBJ2-1,-,once
CASSLQTGAGANVLTF,TGTGCCAGCAGTTTACAGACGGGAGCTGGGGCCAACGTCCTGACTTTC,TRBV27,TRBJ2-6,-,few
CSATQGAGDEAFF,TGCAGTGCTACGCAGGGGGCGGGGGATGAAGCTTTCTTT,TRBV20-1,TRBJ1-1,TRBD1,-
CASSPKGLAGGTDTQYF,TGTGCCAGCAGCCCAAAGGGACTAGCGGGGGGCACAGATACGCAGTATTTT,TRBV5-6,TRBJ2-3,TRBD2,-
CSAHRGIGTEAFF,TGCAGTGCCCACAGGGGAATAGGCACTGAAGCTTTCTTT,TRBV20-1,TRBJ1-1,TRBD1,-
CASSPGRGHRETQYF,TGTGCCAGCAGCCCAGGACGAGGCCACCGGGAGACCCAGTACTTC,TRBV12-3/TRBV12-4,TRBJ2-5,-,few
CASSSYTDYEQYF,TGTGCCAGCAGCTCCTACACAGACTACGAGCAGTACTTC,TRBV7-2,TRBJ2-7,-,few
CASSLAGAVYGYTF,TGTGCCAGCAGCTTAGCGGGTGCCGTCTATGGCTACACCTTC,TRBV7-8,TRBJ1-2,-,few
CAISARGRSEAQYF,TGTGCCATCAGTGCCAGGGGGCGTTCCGAGGCCCAGTACTTC,TRBV10-3,TRBJ2-5,TRBD1,-
CASSLAIDNYGYTF,TGCGCCAGCAGCTTGGCTATCGATAACTATGGCTACACCTTC,TRBV5-1,TRBJ1-2,-,-
CASSDSISYNEQFF,TGTGCCAGCAGTGACTCGATCTCCTACAATGAGCAGTTCTTC,TRBV2,TRBJ2-1,-,-
CATRNWAYEQYF,TGTGCCACCAGGAATTGGGCCTACGAGCAGTACTTC,TRBV6-2/TRBV6-3,TRBJ2-7,-,-
CASSQTLADQETQYF,TGCGCCAGCAGCCAAACACTAGCGGACCAAGAGACCCAGTACTTC,TRBV4-3,TRBJ2-5,TRBD2,-
CASSPGLDCEQYF,TGTGCCAGCTCACCTGGACTCGACTGCGAGCAGTACTTC,TRBV18,TRBJ2-7,-,-
CASSQRSGGIAKNIQYF,TGTGCCAGCAGCCAACGGTCAGGGGGGATAGCCAAAAACATTCAGTACTTC,TRBV3-1,TRBJ2-4,-,-
CVSSVENRPNYGGYTF,TGTGTCAGCAGCGTAGAAAACCGACCTAACTATGGCGGCTACACCTTC,TRBV9,TRBJ1-2,-,-
CASSYSRGAGGYTF,TGTGCCAGCAGTTACTCCAGGGGTGCGGGAGGCTACACCTTC,TRBV6-5,TRBJ1-2,-,few
CSARGPRAGEETQYF,TGCAGTGCTAGAGGGCCCAGGGCAGGGGAAGAGACCCAGTACTTC,TRBV20-1,TRBJ2-5,-,few
CASSQELRGTDAQYF,TGTGCCAGCAGCCAAGAGCTGCGGGGCACAGATGCGCAGTATTTT,TRBV3-1,TRBJ2-3,-,-
CASSLEKVLAVPGTQYF,TGTGCCAGCAGCTTAGAGAAGGTGCTAGCGGTTCCAGGGACCCAGTACTTC,TRBV7-9,TRBJ2-5,TRBD2,-
CSAKTGQNLNQPQHF,TGCAGTGCTAAAACGGGACAGAACCTCAATCAGCCCCAGCATTTT,TRBV20-1,TRBJ1-5,TRBD1,-
CSARDPGDTYEQYF,TGCAGTGCTAGAGATCCGGGGGACACCTACGAGCAGTACTTC,TRBV20-1,TRBJ2-7,-,-
CASSSRGGRDFQETQYF,TGTGCCAGCAGTTCCCGGGGGGGACGGGATTTTCAAGAGACCCAGTACTTC,TRBV27,TRBJ2-5,TRBD2,few
CASSLGSGVYNEQFF,TGTGCCAGCAGCTTAGGCAGCGGGGTTTACAATGAGCAGTTCTTC,TRBV7-9,TRBJ2-1,TRBD2,many
CASSLDRENSPLHF,TGTGCCAGCAGTTTGGACAGGGAGAATTCACCCCTCCACTTT,TRBV12-3/TRBV12-4,TRBJ1-6,TRBD1,few
CASMTQRGGPDTQYF,TGCGCCAGCATGACCCAGCGGGGGGGCCCAGATACGCAGTATTTT,TRBV10-2,TRBJ2-3,TRBD2,-
CASSPAVGRETQYF,TGTGCCAGCAGCCCAGCCGTCGGGAGGGAGACCCAGTACTTC,TRBV28,TRBJ2-5,TRBD2,-
CASSVAGTEYEQYF,TGTGCCAGCAGCGTAGCCGGGACTGAATACGAGCAGTACTTC,TRBV9,TRBJ2-7,-,-
CASSDSPVNTVTYEQFF,TGTGCCAGCAGCGACAGCCCCGTAAATACTGTTACTTACGAGCAGTTCTTC,TRBV9,TRBJ2-1,-,-
CATSASGAGKYF,TGTGCCACCAGTGCCAGCGGAGCGGGGAAGTACTTC,TRBV24-1,TRBJ2-7,TRBD2,-
CASSHPDRGDLSGANVLTF,TGTGCCAGCAGTCACCCGGACAGGGGGGACCTTTCTGGGGCCAACGTCCTGACTTTC,TRBV25-1,TRBJ2-6,TRBD1,-
CASSTGTSGAQGTQYF,TGTGCCAGCAGCACCGGGACTAGCGGGGCCCAAGGGACCCAGTACTTC,TRBV7-2,TRBJ2-5,TRBD2,-
CASSDRDRVNEQFF,TGTGCCAGCAGCGACCGGGACAGGGTCAATGAGCAGTTCTTC,TRBV13,TRBJ2-1,TRBD1,few
CAGSLERGGVYEQYF,TGTGCCGGAAGTCTGGAGCGGGGCGGGGTGTACGAGCAGTACTTC,TRBV11-2,TRBJ2-7,TRBD2,-
CSARDRRKRGGPGHEQFF,TGCAGTGCTAGAGATAGGAGAAAGCGGGGGGGCCCTGGTCATGAGCAGTTCTTC,TRBV20-1,TRBJ2-1,TRBD2,-
CASSPRAGSGYRAGRQETQYF,TGTGCCAGCAGCCCCCGGGCGGGTAGCGGCTACCGAGCTGGGAGGCAAGAGACCCAGTACTTC,TRBV3-1,TRBJ2-5,-,-